This TCR beta chain stems from a study of T cell changes during pregnancy in multiple sclerosis. Assay used: immunoSEQ multiplex PCR; TCRdb lists only in-frame clones, some missing. This table holds 80,000 or so clones, under 95% found once. The CDR3 extends over 16 amino acids. The germline gives CDR1 SGHTA, CDR2 FQGTGA. V shed 0 bases, J shed 0 bases, and the junction held 3 bases outside the gene matches. Source: peripheral blood, taken before pregnancy. This sequence originates from a female donor with multiple sclerosis, enrolled in a pregnancy study. V is TRBV7-3 and J is TRBJ2-3, with TRBD1 identical over 7 bases. The CDR3 protein is CASSLTRDSSTDTQYF. CDR3 bases: TGTGCCAGCAGCTTAACCCGGGACAGTAGCACAGATACGCAGTATTTT.